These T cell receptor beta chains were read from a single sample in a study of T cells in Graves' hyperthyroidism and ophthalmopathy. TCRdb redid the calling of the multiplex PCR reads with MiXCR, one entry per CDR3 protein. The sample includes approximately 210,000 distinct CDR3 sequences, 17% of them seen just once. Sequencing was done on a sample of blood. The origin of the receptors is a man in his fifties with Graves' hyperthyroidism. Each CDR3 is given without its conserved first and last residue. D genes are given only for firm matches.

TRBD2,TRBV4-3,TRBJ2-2,ASSQESGVNTGELF
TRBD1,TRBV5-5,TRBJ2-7,ASSRTGGGGPYEQY
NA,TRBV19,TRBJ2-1,ASSRGLSLNNEQF
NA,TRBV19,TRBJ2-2,ASSFNLNTGELF
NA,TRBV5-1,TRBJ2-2,ASSVSYTGELF
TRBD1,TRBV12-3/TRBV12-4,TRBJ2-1,ASTQRGPNEQF
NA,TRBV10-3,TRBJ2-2,AIKTENTGELF
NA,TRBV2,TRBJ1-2,ASSEDNDSSYGYT
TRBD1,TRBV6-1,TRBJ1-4,ASSAQGGEKLF
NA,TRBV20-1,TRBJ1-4,SARPKIWGHNEKLF
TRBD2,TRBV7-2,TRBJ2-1,ASSGLAGVDEQF
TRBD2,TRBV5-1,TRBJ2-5,ASSFLAGEETQY
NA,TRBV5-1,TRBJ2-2,ASSLVVDTGELF
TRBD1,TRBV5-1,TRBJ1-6,ASSLAGQAYNSPLH
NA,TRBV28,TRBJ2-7,ASSLPGANSYEQY
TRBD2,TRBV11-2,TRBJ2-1,ASSFLAGAYNEQF
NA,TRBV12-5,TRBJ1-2,ASGLVPANYGYT
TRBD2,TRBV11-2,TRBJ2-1,ASRNLAGANNEQF
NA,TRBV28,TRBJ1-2,ASSNPGEGYGYT
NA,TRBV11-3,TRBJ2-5,ASSLRRDLQETQY
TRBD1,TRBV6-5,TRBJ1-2,ASSYPGTGQGYT
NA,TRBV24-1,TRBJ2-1,ATSEPTGLSYNEQF
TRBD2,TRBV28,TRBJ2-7,ASSLSPVGREEQY
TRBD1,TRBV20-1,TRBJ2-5,SAPPDRAQTQY
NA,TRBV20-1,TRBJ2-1,SASSSYNEQF
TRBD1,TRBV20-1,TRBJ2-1,SARLGGIEQF
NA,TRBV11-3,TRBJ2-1,ASSLGHEQF
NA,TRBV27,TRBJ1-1,ASSLNVYGATEAF
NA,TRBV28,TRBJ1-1,ASSLHRAMAF
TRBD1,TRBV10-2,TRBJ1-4,ASSSTRGLSNEKLF
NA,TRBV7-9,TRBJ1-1,ANSFSGPSNTEAF
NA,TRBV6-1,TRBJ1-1,ASSGEVNTEAF
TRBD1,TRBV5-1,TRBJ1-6,ASSLEGQGSSYNSPLH
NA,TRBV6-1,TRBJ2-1,ASSQKRLTGNEQF
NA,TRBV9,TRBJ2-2,ASSERRTYTGELF
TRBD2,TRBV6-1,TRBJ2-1,ASRPLGLAGVEQF
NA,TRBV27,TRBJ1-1,ASSSGTMAEAF
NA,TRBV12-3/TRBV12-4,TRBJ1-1,ASSPLTVFAEAF
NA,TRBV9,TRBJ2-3,ASSVVASTDTQY
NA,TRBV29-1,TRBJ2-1,SGRLGWEGNEQF
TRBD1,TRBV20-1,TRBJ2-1,SAREDRVDYNEQF
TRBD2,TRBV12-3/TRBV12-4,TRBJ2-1,ASSFNRASGRDNEQF
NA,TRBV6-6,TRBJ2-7,ASSYSRPGLPEQY
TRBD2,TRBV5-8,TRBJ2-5,ASSLNQRGLGY
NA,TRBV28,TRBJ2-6,ASSLAPLSGANVLT
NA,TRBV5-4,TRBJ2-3,ASSLDGRVADTQY